The 30 T cell receptor beta chains given below trace back to one sample, sequenced in a study of shared T cell receptors in the human thymus. Libraries were prepared by immunoSEQ multiplex PCR; TCRdb keeps only in-frame clonotypes and omits some of them. The repertoire holds under 850,000 clones, 70% to 90% seen once, with 0.01% in the top ten. These data also featured in a second study, about human thymus T cells.

Specimen: thymocytes. These receptors were taken from a boy under two years old with a congenital heart defect.

The V and J genes are TRBV11-1 and TRBJ2-7; D perhaps matches TRBD2 (6 bases). This CDR3 is built from 17 residues. Per the germline V gene, CDR1 is SGHAT and CDR2 is FQDESV (reference sequence). With 4 bases removed from V and 0 bases from J, the gap between germline ends came to 19 bases. This chain's CDR3 is CASSSRPGSGDSYEQYF. CDR3 DNA: TGTGCCAGCAGCTCCCGCCCCGGGAGCGGAGACTCCTACGAGCAGTACTTC.

The V call is TRBV7-2, the J call TRBJ2-7; 14 bases are a match to TRBD2. This CDR3 has 16 residues. V dropped 5 bases and J dropped 4; count of bases not matched to a gene: 7. Per germline, CDR1 SGHTA and CDR2 FQGNSA. The CDR3: CASSQGTSGRIYEQYF. The DNA of the CDR3 is TGTGCCAGCAGCCAAGGGACTAGCGGGAGAATATACGAGCAGTACTTC.

The chain has TRBV28 and TRBJ2-1; a possible D gene is TRBD2 (5 bases). The germline gives CDR1 MDHEN, CDR2 SYDVKM. The V end lost 6 bases, the J end lost 4 bases, and 19 bases lay between the germline ends. The CDR3 sequence is 16 residues long. Here the CDR3 reads CASSPSGSPYYNEQFF. The CDR3 coding sequence is TGTGCCAGCAGCCCGTCGGGGAGCCCATATTACAATGAGCAGTTCTTC.

V gene TRBV4-3 combines with J gene TRBJ2-1; 9 nucleotides agree with TRBD2. V was pared by 0 bases and J by 0 bases, with 15 bases of the junction left unmatched. CDR3 length equals 21 residues. Germline-derived CDR1 and CDR2 are LGHNA and YSLEER. CDR3 loop: CASSQDKLAGTRPSSYNEQFF. The CDR3 DNA reads TGCGCCAGCAGCCAAGATAAACTAGCGGGTACCAGGCCCAGCTCCTACAATGAGCAGTTCTTC.

The rearrangement uses TRBV7-2 and TRBJ2-7; tentative D call: TRBD1 (5 bases). The CDR3 is made up of 17 amino acids. Trimming left V 4 bases short and J 2 bases short, with 21 bases between. CDR1 and CDR2 (germline): SGHTA, FQGNSA. CDR3: CASSSQGVGLFPYEQYF. As DNA, the CDR3 is TGTGCCAGCAGCTCCCAGGGTGTGGGGCTTTTTCCCTACGAGCAGTACTTC. The variable domain in full, completed from reference TRBV7-2 and TRBJ2-7, reads GAGVSQSPSNKVTEKGKDVELRCDPISGHTALYWYRQSLGQGLEFLIYFQGNSAPDKSGLPSDRFSAERTGGSVSTLTIQRTQQEDSAVYLCASSSQGVGLFPYEQYFGPGTRLTVT.

Here the CDR3 DNA reads TGCGCCAGCAGCTTGGGGGGACTAGCGGGAAAAGAGACCCAGTACTTC. Protein: CASSLGGLAGKETQYF. The chain couples TRBV5-1 to TRBJ2-5, with 13 bases fitting TRBD2. Trimming took 0 bases from V and 3 from J; bases not matched to a gene: 2. CDR1 SGHRS and CDR2 YFSETQ come from the germline V gene. This CDR3 comprises 16 residues.

The rearrangement links TRBV21-1 to TRBJ2-3; the D call TRBD2 from the table was never checked on the DNA. TRBV21-1 is given as a pseudogene. This CDR3 region has 14 residues. The CDR3 region has the DNA TGTGCCAGCAGCAAAGCTCCTAGCGGAGATACGCAGTATTTT. Protein: CASSKAPSGDTQYF.

In its sample, this clone was seen once. The junction shows a germline mismatch at one end, possibly a read error. This sequence joins TRBV6-5 and TRBJ2-7; TRBD1 matches 7 bases. Per the germline V gene, CDR1 is MNHEY and CDR2 is SVGAGI. The CDR3 loop spans 13 amino acids. This CDR3 is CASEGQEQGSLHF. The CDR3 nucleotides read TGTGCCAGCGAAGGACAGGAACAGGGGTCGCTCCACTTC.

The V gene is TRBV5-1, the J gene TRBJ2-5; unclear D gene. Trimming shortened V by 4 bases and J by 1 base, and 5 bases separated the two germline ends. The CDR3 totals 12 residues. Germline V lookup: CDR1 SGHRS, CDR2 YFSETQ. Here the CDR3 reads CASSLPQETQYF. The CDR3 nucleotides are TGCGCCAGCAGCCTCCCCCAAGAGACCCAGTACTTC.

The chain combines TRBV5-1 with TRBJ1-3; 8 positions agree with TRBD1. The CDR3 has 16 amino acids. Per the germline V gene, CDR1 is SGHRS and CDR2 is YFSETQ. V lost 4 bases to trimming and J lost 5 bases; unmatched junction nucleotides: 11. The DNA of the CDR3 is TGCGCCAGCAGCCTACCCCGACAGGGGATTAGAAACACCATATATTTT. This gives the protein CASSLPRQGIRNTIYF.

The rearrangement links TRBV29-1 to TRBJ2-5, with 7 bases that match TRBD1. This CDR3 has 12 amino acids. V lost 2 bases, J lost 7 bases, and 4 bases stayed unmatched. Germline CDR1 and CDR2: SQVTM and ANQGSEA. The CDR3 is CSVESPGGTQYF. CDR3 coding DNA: TGCAGCGTTGAATCGCCAGGGGGGACCCAGTACTTC.

The chain is built from TRBV5-6 and TRBJ2-7; TRBD1 might be the D (7 bases). Germline V gene data show CDR1 as SGHDT and CDR2 as YYEEEE. CDR3 length equals 16 residues. Deletions cut 0 bases from V and 1 base from J, with 14 bases between. The CDR3 reads CASSLGDREVSYEQYF. The CDR3 DNA reads TGTGCCAGCAGCTTGGGAGACAGGGAGGTATCCTACGAGCAGTACTTC.

The rearrangement uses TRBV2 and TRBJ2-1; 9 bases fit TRBD2. Germline V gene lookup returns CDR1 SNHLY and CDR2 FYNNEI. The CDR3 length is 20 residues. After removal of 3 bases from V and 0 bases from J, the junction contained 15 bases not matched to a gene. The CDR3 DNA sequence: TGTGCCAGCAGTGATTTCGCGGGAGGGCCATCAAAGAGCTCCTACAATGAGCAGTTCTTC. Protein product: CASSDFAGGPSKSSYNEQFF.

This clone was observed once. The chain has TRBV27 and TRBJ2-7, with 12 nucleotides matching TRBD2. V trimming: 5 bases; J trimming: 6 bases; junction bases outside the gene matches: 17. Germline V gene sequence: CDR1 MNHEY, CDR2 SMNVEV (reference sequence). CDR3 length: 18 amino acids. CDR3 sequence reads: CASSPPGLAGPLSGEQYF. As DNA, the CDR3 is TGTGCCAGCAGTCCCCCCGGACTAGCGGGACCCCTATCGGGCGAGCAGTACTTC.

The table lists this clone with a count of one. The chain recombines TRBV29-1 with TRBJ2-3, with TRBD1 matching 8 bases. CDR3 length equals 20 residues. The J segment lost 0 bases and the V segment lost 2 bases, leaving 19 bases of the junction unmatched. In germline, CDR1 is SQVTM, CDR2 ANQGSEA. The chain's CDR3 is CSVELSGGQEIPTSTDTQYF. CDR3 DNA sequence: TGCAGCGTTGAACTGTCAGGGGGACAGGAGATTCCGACTAGCACAGATACGCAGTATTTT.

This clone has a handful of counts. The genes are TRBV29-1 and TRBJ2-1; D not certain. V was cut by 5 bases and J by 5 bases, with 13 bases left in between. Germline values: CDR1 SQVTM, CDR2 ANQGSEA. The CDR3 is made up of 13 amino acids. The CDR3 DNA reads TGCAGCGTTTTCTGCTTTCGGGACAATGAGCAGTTCTTC. It translates to CSVFCFRDNEQFF.

J is TRBJ1-1 and V is TRBV7-6, with 11 nucleotides matching TRBD1. V gave up 5 bases and J gave up 8 bases; unmatched junction bases: 16. CDR3 length: 17 residues. Germline CDR1 and CDR2: SGHVS and FNYEAQ. CDR3 DNA: TGTGCCAGCAGCCAAAGAGGACAGGGGGCGCACGGTTCGGAAGCTTTCTTT. Residues: CASSQRGQGAHGSEAFF.

The J gene is TRBJ2-7, the V gene TRBV6-1; possible D gene TRBD1, 5 bases. Germline CDR1 is MNHNS and CDR2 is SASEGT. Trimming took 0 bases from V and 1 from J, leaving 10 bases between them. The CDR3 is 15 amino acids. CDR3 nucleotide sequence: TGTGCCAGCAGTGAAGCGGGGCAGGGTTCCTACGAGCAGTACTTC. This translates into CASSEAGQGSYEQYF.

V usage is TRBV5-1 and J usage is TRBJ2-7; 11 bases match TRBD1. The V gene end was trimmed by 4 bases and the J gene end by 6 bases; junction bases not matched to a gene: 6. The CDR3 contains 14 residues. Germline values: CDR1 SGHRS, CDR2 YFSETQ. The CDR3 sequence: CASSASGTGGEQYF. The CDR3 coding sequence is TGCGCCAGCAGCGCATCCGGGACAGGGGGCGAGCAGTACTTC.

This clone was detected only a few times. The rearrangement joins TRBV10-3 to TRBJ2-7, with 13 bases matching TRBD2. From germline, CDR1 is ENHRY and CDR2 SYGVKD. The V segment lost 6 bases and the J segment 5 bases; nucleotides outside the gene matches: 7. CDR3 length: 15 residues. CDR3 protein: CAIRMRTSGSHEQYF. The CDR3 DNA reads TGTGCCATCAGGATGAGGACTAGCGGGAGCCACGAGCAGTACTTC.

V gene TRBV9 combines with J gene TRBJ2-3; 11 bases match TRBD2. CDR1 and CDR2 (germline): SGDLS, YYNGEE. J lost 4 bases, V lost 0 bases, and 10 bases had no gene match. CDR3 size: 18 residues. Here the CDR3 DNA reads TGTGCCAGCAGCGTAGAACTAGCGGGAGATTTTGGCGCAGATACGCAGTATTTT. It translates to CASSVELAGDFGADTQYF. Using reference TRBV9 and TRBJ2-3 for the parts outside the CDR3, the full variable domain is DSGVTQTPKHLITATGQRVTLRCSPRSGDLSVYWYQQSLDQGLQFLIQYYNGEERAKGNILERFSAQQFPDLHSELNLSSLELGDSALYFCASSVELAGDFGADTQYFGPGTRLTVL.

This clone was picked up a small number of times. The chain has TRBV27 and TRBJ2-1; the match to TRBD2 covers 10 bases. Germline CDR1 is MNHEY and CDR2 is SMNVEV (reference sequence). CDR3 size: 19 residues. Trimming at V came to 4 bases and at J to 5 bases, leaving 17 bases not matched to a gene. CDR3 sequence: CASSSSSRILAGNDNEQFF. The CDR3 nucleotides read TGTGCCAGCAGTTCTTCTTCGCGGATACTAGCGGGAAACGACAATGAGCAGTTCTTC.

This clone was detected a few times. J is TRBJ1-1 and V is TRBV5-1; perhaps TRBD1 as D (6 bases). This CDR3 contains 11 residues. The ends were cut back, 4 bases at V and 8 bases at J, with 9 bases in the middle. Germline values: CDR1 SGHRS, CDR2 YFSETQ. CDR3 amino acids: CASSLDREAFF. Written as DNA, the CDR3 is TGCGCCAGCAGCCTGGACAGAGAAGCTTTCTTT.

This chain connects TRBV5-3 to TRBJ2-7, with 11 bases aligning to TRBD2. TRBV5-3 is labeled an ORF, and its function is uncertain. The CDR3 totals 14 residues. Trimming took 3 bases from V and 2 from J; bases not matched to a gene: 1. This chain's CDR3 is CARSWGLAAYEQYF. DNA of the CDR3: TGTGCCAGAAGCTGGGGACTAGCGGCCTACGAGCAGTACTTC.

The chain recombines TRBV19 with TRBJ2-5, with D unresolved. The CDR3 totals 14 residues. Germline CDR1 LNHDA, CDR2 SQIVND (reference sequence). Trimming removed 5 bases at V and 3 bases at J, with 13 bases between. CDR3 in DNA: TGTGCCAGTAGTCTCCAGCCACGGGAAGAGACCCAGTACTTC. This codes for CASSLQPREETQYF.

The chain couples TRBV20-1 to TRBJ1-2; D ambiguous. Germline V gene sequence: CDR1 DFQATT, CDR2 SNEGSKA (reference sequence). There are 11 residues in the CDR3. Trimming pared 5 bases from V and 8 bases from J, leaving 12 bases between. Written as DNA, the CDR3 is TGCAGTGCTGAGGGATCAAAAGGCTACACCTTC. It yields the protein CSAEGSKGYTF.

V is TRBV6-5 and J is TRBJ1-2, with D unclear. The CDR3 is 15 amino acids. Germline CDR1 is MNHEY and CDR2 is SVGAGI. Trimming pared 6 bases from V and 2 bases from J, leaving 16 bases between. This chain's CDR3 is CASRLDVDKNYGYTF. The CDR3 DNA sequence: TGTGCCAGCAGACTAGATGTGGATAAAAACTATGGCTACACCTTC.

The rearrangement links TRBV11-2 to TRBJ1-4, with 10 positions matching TRBD1. Trimming removed 2 bases from V and 3 bases from J; junction bases left unmatched: 9. The germline V gene encodes CDR1 SGHAT and CDR2 FQNNGV. The CDR3 runs to 18 residues. CDR3 sequence reads: CASSLPGTGAGANEKLFF. Here the CDR3 DNA reads TGTGCCAGCAGCTTACCTGGGACAGGGGCGGGAGCTAATGAAAAACTGTTTTTT.

The V and J genes are TRBV7-2 and TRBJ2-1; TRBD2 agrees at 10 bases. Germline V gene sequence: CDR1 SGHTA, CDR2 FQGNSA. This CDR3 spans 16 amino acids. V trimming: 5 bases; J trimming: 9 bases; junction bases outside the gene matches: 13. CDR3 in DNA: TGTGCCAGCAGCGAGGGGCTAGCGGGAGAGGGCACTGAGCAGTTCTTC. Translation: CASSEGLAGEGTEQFF.

The V gene is TRBV5-4, the J gene TRBJ2-3; TRBD2 is a possible D gene (5 bases). Trimming cost V 1 base and J 4 bases, with 13 bases left between them. This CDR3 is 15 amino acids long. CDR1 and CDR2 from the germline V gene are SGHNT and YYREEE (reference sequence). CDR3 DNA: TGTGCCAGCAGCTTGACTAGTGGACGGGCAGATACGCAGTATTTT. Protein sequence: CASSLTSGRADTQYF.